This is a list of T cell receptor beta chains from one sample in a study of memory CD8 T cells in hepatitis C reinfection. Profiling relied on immunoSEQ multiplex PCR, and the TCRdb table lists in-frame clones only, not all of them. In the table there are 44,000 or so clones, 88% of which are singletons. The sequencing input was naive CD8+ T cells sorted from blood. These receptors originate from a man between 18 and 35 years old with hepatitis C virus infection. Each CDR3 is given with its conserved first and last residue. Each record gives: V gene, D gene, J gene, clone size, CDR3 DNA, CDR3 protein. A D gene is named only where the DNA matches it firmly. Some rows mark clone size as missing; the rest say once, few, many or name a class of expanded clone.

>TRBV6-5|.|TRBJ2-2|once
TGTGCCAGCAGTACGGTATCAAACACCGGGGAGCTGTTTTTT
CASSTVSNTGELFF
>TRBV4-1|TRBD1|TRBJ2-7|once
TGCGCCAGCAGCCAGCCGGGACAGGAAATTAGCTCCTACGAGCAGTACTTC
CASSQPGQEISSYEQYF
>TRBV4-1|TRBD2|TRBJ2-5|.
TGCGCCAGCAGCCAAGAAGCGGGGGGCTCGGAGACCCAGTACTTC
CASSQEAGGSETQYF
>TRBV5-1|.|TRBJ1-6|.
TGCGCCAGCAGCTTACAGGAGTCCTATAATTCACCCCTCCACTTT
CASSLQESYNSPLHF
>TRBV27|.|TRBJ2-7|.
TGTGCCAGCAGACCGGGACAAACATTAAGCTCCTACGAGCAGTACTTC
CASRPGQTLSSYEQYF
>TRBV6-1|.|TRBJ2-1|few
TGTGCCAGCAGTGCCTCCCCCCCTTCCGGCAATGAGCAGTTCTTC
CASSASPPSGNEQFF
>TRBV19|TRBD2|TRBJ2-1|.
TGTGCCAGTAGCAGTGGACTAGACAATGAGCAGTTCTTC
CASSSGLDNEQFF
>TRBV4-1|TRBD1|TRBJ1-5|.
TGCGCCAGCAGCCAAGTACAGGGGAGTGACCAGCCCCAGCATTTT
CASSQVQGSDQPQHF
>TRBV28|.|TRBJ1-1|once
TGTGCCAGCAGCGCCGCGGGGGGAATGAACACTGAAGCTTTCTTT
CASSAAGGMNTEAFF
>TRBV7-9|TRBD1|TRBJ1-2|.
TGTGCCAGCAGCGGGACAGGCTCTTTAGTTAGTGGCTACACCTTC
CASSGTGSLVSGYTF
>TRBV19|.|TRBJ1-5|.
TGTGCCAGTAGTATGGCCCACAGAAGCAATCAGCCCCAGCATTTT
CASSMAHRSNQPQHF
>TRBV6-5|.|TRBJ1-2|.
TGTGCCAGCAGTGCGGGCGTCGGACCTAACTATGGCTACACCTTC
CASSAGVGPNYGYTF
>TRBV7-8|TRBD2|TRBJ2-1|.
TGTGCCAGCAGTCCCGAGGAGCGGGGGCTTAGCGATGAGCAGTTCTTC
CASSPEERGLSDEQFF
>TRBV6-6|.|TRBJ2-1|.
TGTGCCAGCAGTTTTGGGACCCCCGCTGGGACTTACGAGCAGTTCTTC
CASSFGTPAGTYEQFF
>TRBV27|TRBD1|TRBJ1-1|.
TGTGCCAGCAGTTTAGGACAGGGGTTTGAAGCTTTCTTT
CASSLGQGFEAFF
>TRBV19|TRBD1|TRBJ1-2|.
TGTGCCAGTAGTATAGTCCAGGGGGATCGATATGGCTACACCTTC
CASSIVQGDRYGYTF
>TRBV28|.|TRBJ1-1|.
TGTGCCAGCAGCTCACCCTACAGGGACCAAGACACTGAAGCTTTCTTT
CASSSPYRDQDTEAFF